The sequence of this TCR beta chain was determined in a study of cytomegalovirus exposure and HLA in healthy donors. Study-level information: Roughly 80 million unique TCRs from HLA-typed donors made up an early data release.

PCR primers comprised 60 Vbeta and 13 Jbeta primers. Generated by immunoSEQ multiplex PCR, the TCRdb table keeps only in-frame clones and is missing some. The sample yields some 100,000 clones, around three quarters seen once. Worth noting for this clone: The antigen is not known.

The V and J ends lost 6 bases and 2 bases respectively, with 8 bases between them. The V gene's germline CDR1 is MNHEY and CDR2 SVGAGI. This CDR3 is built from 13 residues. Study-level findings and limits: The study listed roughly 160 cytomegalovirus-associated TCR beta chains. A later analysis reportedly found that, within productive TCRs, an Asian-associated ancestry cluster had fewer N-insertions than the mean observed across the roughly 700 donors.

The gene calls are TRBV6-5 and TRBJ2-1; no clear D gene. The specimen was PBMCs. This TCR derives from a woman in her fifties or sixties in good health and CMV-seropositive. Here the CDR3 DNA reads TGTGCCAGCAGGCTAGACCCCTACAATGAGCAGTTCTTC. This sequence encodes CASRLDPYNEQFF.